The rows below give T cell receptor beta chains drawn from one sample of a study of T-cell reconstitution after alpha-beta-depleted transplantation in children. TCRdb called the PCR reads again in MiXCR, with one record for every CDR3 protein. The sample carries 500,000 to 600,000 distinct CDR3 sequences, roughly 18% recorded once. The starting material was PBMCs from the stem cell graft donor, obtained from the stem cell graft. All receptors derive from a human donor who donated a stem cell graft to a child with acute lymphoblastic leukemia. Each CDR3 is given with its conserved first and last residue. The D gene is left open where the match is weak. Clone sizes are given selectively: once, few, many, or a class where the clone is expanded.

d_call | j_call | v_call | clone_size | cdr3_nt | cdr3_aa
NA | TRBJ2-3 | TRBV5-4 | once | TGTGCCAGCAGCTTCCCGAGGGAGAGGCCGCCGGATACGCAGTATTTT | CASSFPRERPPDTQYF
NA | TRBJ1-5 | TRBV19 | few | TGTGCCAGTAGTATCGTAGGGGGCAATCAGCCCCAGCATTTT | CASSIVGGNQPQHF
NA | TRBJ2-5 | TRBV11-1 | NA | TGTGCCAGCAGCCTAAACGGGGCGGAGACCCAGTACTTC | CASSLNGAETQYF
NA | TRBJ2-1 | TRBV2 | few | TGTGCCAGCAGTGACCCCAGGACTACTGGGGGCTATGAGCAGTTCTTC | CASSDPRTTGGYEQFF
NA | TRBJ2-1 | TRBV12-3/TRBV12-4 | many | TGTGCCAGCAGCCGACAGGCGGGGGTAGATGAGCAGTTCTTC | CASSRQAGVDEQFF
NA | TRBJ2-3 | TRBV13 | NA | TGTGCCAGCAGCTCCCTCCGGGAGACATGGGCAGATACGCAGTATTTT | CASSSLRETWADTQYF
NA | TRBJ2-2 | TRBV12-3/TRBV12-4 | NA | TGTGCCAGCAGTTTAGTGTTTCTCACCGGGGAGCTGTTTTTT | CASSLVFLTGELFF
TRBD1 | TRBJ1-5 | TRBV18 | once | TGTGCCAGCTCACCTGGGACAGGGAGATATAGCAATCAGCCCCAGCATTTT | CASSPGTGRYSNQPQHF
NA | TRBJ1-3 | TRBV29-1 | NA | TGCAGCGTTCTTAAACCTAACTCTGGAAACACCATATATTTT | CSVLKPNSGNTIYF
NA | TRBJ1-1 | TRBV6-1 | few | TGTGCCAGCACCTGGAACGAGCTTATGAACACTGAAGCTTTCTTT | CASTWNELMNTEAFF
NA | TRBJ1-4 | TRBV12-3/TRBV12-4 | NA | TGTGCCAGCAGCTGGGCGAGAGAAAAACTGTTTTTT | CASSWAREKLFF
NA | TRBJ2-7 | TRBV5-1 | many | TGCGCCAGCAGCTTGAGTAGGGGACTCTACGAGCAGTACTTC | CASSLSRGLYEQYF
TRBD2 | TRBJ2-5 | TRBV7-9 | NA | TGTGCCAGCAGACCAGACGTACTAGCGGGAACCGAGACCCAGTACTTC | CASRPDVLAGTETQYF